These 21 T cell receptor beta chains originate from one sample sequenced in a study of a mutant IDH1 vaccine in newly diagnosed glioma. Sample time point: baseline, week 1 (first vaccination visit). Described treatment: pre-vaccination baseline after standard-of-care therapy. Libraries were prepared by immunoSEQ multiplex PCR; TCRdb keeps only in-frame clonotypes and omits some of them. The sample has tens of thousands of clones, about four fifths seen once. The sequences come from PBMCs, collected from a glioma patient treated with radiotherapy, temozolomide or both. All receptors come from a woman aged 50 to 65 with glioma.

The chain links TRBV9 to TRBJ2-2; a weak D match, TRBD2 (6 bases). The CDR3 sequence is 15 residues long. The V and J ends lost 3 bases and 7 bases respectively, with 16 bases between them. Germline assignment: CDR1 SGDLS and CDR2 YYNGEE. This CDR3 is CASSARGSGGGELFF. In nucleotides, the CDR3 is TGTGCCAGCAGCGCCCGGGGGTCCGGGGGCGGGGAGCTGTTTTTT.

V gene TRBV10-1 combines with J gene TRBJ2-2; 8 bases match TRBD1. This CDR3 contains 17 residues. The junction had 5 bases not matched to a gene; V was cut back by 0 bases and J by 2 bases. Per the germline V gene, CDR1 is WNHNN and CDR2 is SYGVQD (reference sequence). The CDR3 sequence: CASSESAGGLNTGELFF. CDR3 nucleotide sequence: TGCGCCAGCAGTGAGTCTGCAGGGGGCTTAAACACCGGGGAGCTGTTTTTT.

This chain connects TRBV6-5 to TRBJ1-1; the D is unclear. Trimming cost V 4 bases and J 4 bases, with 19 bases left between them. The CDR3 runs to 16 residues. Germline assignment: CDR1 MNHEY and CDR2 SVGAGI. The CDR3 sequence is CASSSTRPMRGTEAFF. The CDR3 bases are TGTGCCAGCAGTTCTACTCGACCGATGAGAGGCACTGAAGCTTTCTTT.

This chain connects TRBV18 to TRBJ1-5, with a possible D match to TRBD1 (6 bases). The length of the CDR3 is 14 residues. V was trimmed by 3 bases and J by 5 bases, leaving 11 bases between them. In germline, CDR1 is KGHSH, CDR2 LQKENI. For the CDR3, the DNA is TGTGCCAGCTCACCGGGGGGGGGCGATCAGCCCCAGCATTTT. Translating it yields CASSPGGGDQPQHF.

The V and J genes are TRBV5-1 and TRBJ1-6; weak D call: TRBD1 (6 bases). Per the germline V gene, CDR1 is SGHRS and CDR2 is YFSETQ. CDR3 length: 14 residues. The germline V and J ends were trimmed by 2 bases and 13 bases, with 16 bases remaining between them. CDR3 region: CASSLGENRVPLHF. The CDR3 DNA follows: TGCGCCAGCAGCTTAGGGGAAAACAGGGTCCCCCTCCACTTT.

The count of this clone is one. V is TRBV15 and J is TRBJ2-5; D ambiguous. Deletions cut 4 bases from V and 4 bases from J, with 7 bases between. CDR3 length: 12 amino acids. CDR1 LNHNV and CDR2 YYDKDF come from the germline V gene (reference sequence). The CDR3 nucleotides are TGTGCCACCAGCATAGGTCCAGAGACCCAGTACTTC. It specifies CATSIGPETQYF. The entire variable domain, with the rest obtained from reference TRBV15 and TRBJ2-5, is as follows: DAMVIQNPRYQVTQFGKPVTLSCSQTLNHNVMYWYQQKSSQAPKLLFHYYDKDFNNEADTPDNFQSRRPNTSFCFLDIRSPGLGDTAMYLCATSIGPETQYFGPGTRLLVL.

The chain joins TRBV20-1 to TRBJ2-5; D call uncertain. Trimming took off 3 bases at V and 5 bases at J, with 4 bases between the two ends. Germline lookup yields CDR1 DFQATT and CDR2 SNEGSKA (reference sequence). This CDR3 contains 10 residues. The CDR3, as DNA: TGCAGTGCTAGTTGGGAGACCCAGTACTTC. This sequence encodes CSASWETQYF.

The J gene is TRBJ1-2, the V gene TRBV6-5; TRBD1 is a possible D gene (5 bases). Germline CDR1 is MNHEY and CDR2 is SVGAGI. V was shortened by 8 bases and J by 4 bases, with 14 bases between the two germline ends. The CDR3 sequence is 13 residues long. CDR3 in DNA: TGTGCCAGCTCGCCCCAGGGACCCTATGGCTACACCTTC. As protein: CASSPQGPYGYTF.

This chain uses TRBV27 with TRBJ1-3, with a tentative D call TRBD1 (6 bases). Trimming stripped 2 bases from V and 8 bases from J, with 16 bases between. Looked up from germline, CDR1 is MNHEY and CDR2 is SMNVEV (reference sequence). The CDR3 extends over 15 amino acids. The CDR3 sequence is CASSLVGASGDTIYF. CDR3 DNA: TGTGCCAGCAGTTTAGTGGGGGCTAGTGGGGACACCATATATTTT.

The CDR3 region has the DNA TGTGCCAGCAGTGCCATGTGGTTTCGCCAGACCGAAGAGACCCAGTACTTC. This translates into CASSAMWFRQTEETQYF. This rearrangement joins TRBV6-4 to TRBJ2-5, with D unresolved. The germline V and J ends were trimmed by 4 bases and 3 bases, with 21 bases remaining between them. The length of the CDR3 is 17 residues. Germline loops: CDR1 MRHNA, CDR2 SNTAGT.

J is TRBJ2-7 and V is TRBV7-9; 9 positions match TRBD1. The length of the CDR3 is 15 residues. The germline V gene has CDR1 SEHNR and CDR2 FQNEAQ (reference sequence). With V trimmed by 5 bases and J by 7 bases, 12 bases remained unmatched. CDR3 DNA: TGTGCCAGCAGCCCGCTAATGGGACAGGGTTGGGAGCAGTACTTC. Encoded protein: CASSPLMGQGWEQYF.

In its sample, this clone was seen a few times. The chain combines TRBV7-9 with TRBJ1-1; D remains unclear. CDR3 length: 12 amino acids. The V end lost 1 base, the J end lost 1 base, and 1 base lay between the germline ends. Per germline, CDR1 SEHNR and CDR2 FQNEAQ (reference sequence). CDR3 loop: CASSLENTEAFF. The CDR3 DNA follows: TGTGCCAGCAGCTTAGAGAACACTGAAGCTTTCTTT.

The rearrangement links TRBV30 to TRBJ1-6; weak D call: TRBD1 (6 bases). The CDR3 consists of 17 residues. The germline V and J ends were trimmed by 2 bases and 9 bases, with 23 bases remaining between them. The germline CDR1 and CDR2 sequences are GTSNPN and SVGIG (reference sequence). Here the CDR3 DNA reads TGTGCCTGGAGTAAGGACAGATGGGAAGCCTTGAGTTCACCCCTCCACTTT. This translates into CAWSKDRWEALSSPLHF.

This clone was observed a handful of times. The chain recombines TRBV15 with TRBJ1-1; 9 bases are shared with TRBD1. This CDR3 has 14 amino acids. Losses at the gene ends were 7 bases for V and 1 base for J; bases not matched to a gene: 4. In germline, CDR1 is LNHNV, CDR2 YYDKDF (reference sequence). The DNA of the CDR3 is TGTGCCACCAAGGGGACAGGGAAGAACACTGAAGCTTTCTTT. Translated: CATKGTGKNTEAFF.

V and J are TRBV2 and TRBJ1-4; no definite D call. The CDR3 runs 11 residues. V lost 4 bases to trimming and J lost 7 bases, with 4 bases between them. The germline V gene encodes CDR1 SNHLY and CDR2 FYNNEI. The CDR3: CASSVFEKLFF. CDR3 in DNA: TGTGCCAGCAGTGTATTTGAAAAACTGTTTTTT.

The chain carries TRBV2 and TRBJ2-5; D is possibly TRBD1 or TRBD2 (5 bases each). CDR3 size: 13 residues. Trimming shortened V by 6 bases and J by 2 bases, and 10 bases separated the two germline ends. CDR1 is SNHLY, CDR2 FYNNEI, per germline. The CDR3 sequence: CASRGTGQETQYF. CDR3 coding DNA: TGTGCCAGCAGGGGGACGGGTCAAGAGACCCAGTACTTC. Supplemented by reference TRBV2 and TRBJ2-5, the full variable domain reads EPEVTQTPSHQVTQMGQEVILRCVPISNHLYFYWYRQILGQKVEFLVSFYNNEISEKSEIFDDQFSVERPDGSNFTLKIRSTKLEDSAMYFCASRGTGQETQYFGPGTRLLVL.

The genes are TRBV25-1 and TRBJ2-6; unclear D gene. Germline CDR1 is MGHDK and CDR2 is SYGVNS. V lost 5 bases to trimming and J lost 0 bases, with 11 bases between them. The CDR3 totals 16 residues. For the CDR3, the DNA is TGTGCCAGCAGTCCCCCAGGCTACTCTGGGGCCAACGTCCTGACTTTC. Its translation is CASSPPGYSGANVLTF.

The chain carries TRBV19 and TRBJ2-7; D remains unclear. In germline, CDR1 is LNHDA, CDR2 SQIVND (reference sequence). The length of the CDR3 is 16 residues. V dropped 5 bases and J dropped 1 base, with 18 bases sitting between them. In nucleotides, the CDR3 is TGTGCCAGTAGTGTCGATGGGAACACCCCTTCCTACGAGCAGTACTTC. Translation: CASSVDGNTPSYEQYF.

The chain joins TRBV29-1 to TRBJ1-2, with TRBD1 identical over 8 bases. CDR1 SQVTM and CDR2 ANQGSEA come from the germline V gene. The V segment lost 2 bases and the J segment 2 bases; nucleotides outside the gene matches: 7. The CDR3 contains 15 residues. CDR3 protein: CSVESGQGENYGYTF. The DNA for the CDR3 is TGCAGCGTTGAATCTGGACAGGGAGAAAACTATGGCTACACCTTC.

The V call is TRBV10-3, the J call TRBJ2-4; TRBD1 matches 8 bases. The germline gives CDR1 ENHRY, CDR2 SYGVKD. The CDR3 contains 12 residues. With V trimmed by 6 bases and J by 16 bases, 11 bases remained unmatched. CDR3 nucleotides: TGTGCCATCAGACCCGAGACAGGGGCCCTTTACTTC. Translated, it gives CAIRPETGALYF.

The rearrangement uses TRBV19 and TRBJ1-1; D not resolved. The V gene's germline CDR1 is LNHDA and CDR2 SQIVND (reference sequence). V lost 1 base to trimming and J lost 2 bases, with 11 bases between them. The CDR3 is 15 amino acids. For the CDR3, the DNA is TGTGCCAGTAGTATAGTGGAAAAGGGCAACACTGAAGCTTTCTTT. This gives the protein CASSIVEKGNTEAFF.